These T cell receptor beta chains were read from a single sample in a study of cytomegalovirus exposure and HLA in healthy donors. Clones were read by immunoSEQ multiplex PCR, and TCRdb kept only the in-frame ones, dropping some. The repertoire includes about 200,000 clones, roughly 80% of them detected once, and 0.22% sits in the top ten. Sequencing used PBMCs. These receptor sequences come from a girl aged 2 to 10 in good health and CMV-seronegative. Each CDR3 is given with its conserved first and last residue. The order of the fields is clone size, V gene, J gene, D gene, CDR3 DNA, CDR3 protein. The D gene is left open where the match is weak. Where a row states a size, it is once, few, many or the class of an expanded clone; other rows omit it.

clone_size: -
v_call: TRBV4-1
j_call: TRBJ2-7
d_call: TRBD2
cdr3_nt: TGCGCCAGCAGCCGCAGACTAGCGGGAGATGAGCAGTACTTC
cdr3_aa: CASSRRLAGDEQYF

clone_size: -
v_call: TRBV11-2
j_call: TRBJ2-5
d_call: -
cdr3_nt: TGTGCCAGCAGCTTAGTAAGGGGGCAAGAGACCCAGTACTTC
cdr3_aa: CASSLVRGQETQYF

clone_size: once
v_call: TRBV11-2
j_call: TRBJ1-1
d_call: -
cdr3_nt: TGTGCCAGCAGCTTATCGGGGAACACTGAAGCTTTCTTT
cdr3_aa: CASSLSGNTEAFF

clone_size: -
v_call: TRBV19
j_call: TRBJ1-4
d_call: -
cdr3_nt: TGTGCCAGTAGTATCTACGAAAAACTGTTTTTT
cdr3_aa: CASSIYEKLFF

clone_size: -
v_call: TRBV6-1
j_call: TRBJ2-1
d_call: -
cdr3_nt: TGTGCCAGCAGGAGCTTGACTGGCAATGAGCAGTTCTTC
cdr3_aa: CASRSLTGNEQFF

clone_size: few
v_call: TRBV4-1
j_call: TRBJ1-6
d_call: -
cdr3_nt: TGCGCCAGCAGCCAACCCCGAGAGATGAATTCACCCCTCCACTTT
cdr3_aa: CASSQPREMNSPLHF

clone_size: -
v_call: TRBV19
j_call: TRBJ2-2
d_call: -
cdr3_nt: TGTGCCAGTATAGGGGGAGTGGTGACCGGGGAGCTGTTTTTT
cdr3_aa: CASIGGVVTGELFF

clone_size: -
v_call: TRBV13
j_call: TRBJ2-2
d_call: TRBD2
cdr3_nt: TGTGCCAGCAGCTTCGAGCGGGGTTTTGGGGAGCTGTTTTTT
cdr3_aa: CASSFERGFGELFF

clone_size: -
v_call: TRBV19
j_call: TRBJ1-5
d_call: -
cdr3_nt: TGTGCCAGTAGTACCCAACTGACCCAGGGGAGCCATCAGCCCCAGCATTTT
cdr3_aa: CASSTQLTQGSHQPQHF

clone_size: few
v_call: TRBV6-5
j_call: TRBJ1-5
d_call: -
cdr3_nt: TGTGCCAGCAGTTACTCGTTCACGCGGAATCAGCCCCAGCATTTT
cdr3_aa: CASSYSFTRNQPQHF

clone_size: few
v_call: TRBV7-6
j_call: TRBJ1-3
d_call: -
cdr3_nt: TGTGCCAGCAGCTTGCCAGCCGGGGGGAACTCTGGAAACACCATATATTTT
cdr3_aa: CASSLPAGGNSGNTIYF

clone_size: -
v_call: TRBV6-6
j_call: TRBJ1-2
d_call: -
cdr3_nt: TGTGCCAGCAGAGACAGGTCGTCTTATGGCTACACCTTC
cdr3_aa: CASRDRSSYGYTF

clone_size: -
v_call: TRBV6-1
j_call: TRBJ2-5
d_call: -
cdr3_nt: TGTGCCAGCAGTGAAGGCAACAGCCAAGAGACCCAGTACTTC
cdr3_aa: CASSEGNSQETQYF

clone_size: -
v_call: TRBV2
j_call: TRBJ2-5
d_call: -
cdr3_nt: TGTGCCAGCAGTGAAGGGCTAGCCAGGCAAGAGACCCAGTACTTC
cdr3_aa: CASSEGLARQETQYF

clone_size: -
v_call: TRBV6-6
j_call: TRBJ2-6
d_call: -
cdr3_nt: TGTGCCAGCAGTTACTCGACGGGGGCTGGGGCCAACGTCCTGACTTTC
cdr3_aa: CASSYSTGAGANVLTF

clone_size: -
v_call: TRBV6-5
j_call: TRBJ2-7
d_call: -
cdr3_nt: TGTGCCAGCAGTTACTCAGGGAAACGAGGGTACGAGCAGTACTTC
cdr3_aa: CASSYSGKRGYEQYF

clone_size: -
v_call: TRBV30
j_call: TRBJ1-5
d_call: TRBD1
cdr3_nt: TGTGCCTGGAGTGCTAATCTAGGGACAGGGAATCAGCCCCAGCATTTT
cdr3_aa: CAWSANLGTGNQPQHF

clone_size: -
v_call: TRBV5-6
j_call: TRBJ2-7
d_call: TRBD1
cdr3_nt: TGTGCCAGCAGCCCTCCGGACAGGGGGCAAGAGCAGTACTTC
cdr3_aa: CASSPPDRGQEQYF

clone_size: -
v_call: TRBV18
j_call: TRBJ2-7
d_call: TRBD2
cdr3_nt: TGTGCCAGCTCACCACCGGGACTAGCTAGAGAGCAGTACTTC
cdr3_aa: CASSPPGLAREQYF

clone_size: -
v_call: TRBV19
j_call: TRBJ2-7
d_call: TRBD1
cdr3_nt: TGTGCCAGTGGACCCCTAAGGACAGGGGGATCCTACGAGCAGTACTTC
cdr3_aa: CASGPLRTGGSYEQYF

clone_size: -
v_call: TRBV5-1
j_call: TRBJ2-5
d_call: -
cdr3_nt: TGCGCCAGCAGCGGCCTCCCAGGGGCCGGCGGGGAGACCCAGTACTTC
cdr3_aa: CASSGLPGAGGETQYF

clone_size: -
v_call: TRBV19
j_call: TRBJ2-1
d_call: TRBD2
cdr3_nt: TGTGCCAGTAGTATAACTAGCGGGGATGCCTCCTACAATGAGCAGTTCTTC
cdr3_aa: CASSITSGDASYNEQFF

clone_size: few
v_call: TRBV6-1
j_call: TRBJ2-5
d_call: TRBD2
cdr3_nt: TGTGCCAGCAGTGATACGGGAGGGCAGGAGACCCAGTACTTC
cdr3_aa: CASSDTGGQETQYF

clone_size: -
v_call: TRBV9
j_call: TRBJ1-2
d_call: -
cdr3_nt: TGTGCCAGCAGCGTCACAGGGTCAATCCCTTCCTACACCTTC
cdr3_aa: CASSVTGSIPSYTF

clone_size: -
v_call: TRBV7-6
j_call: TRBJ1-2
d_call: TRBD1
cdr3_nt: TGTGCCAGCAGCGCCAGACAGGGCTATGGCTACACCTTC
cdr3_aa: CASSARQGYGYTF

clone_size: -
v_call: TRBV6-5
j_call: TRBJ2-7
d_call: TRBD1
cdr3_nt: TGTGCCAGCAGTTATGGGGACAGGGCGTTCGAGCAGTACTTC
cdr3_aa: CASSYGDRAFEQYF

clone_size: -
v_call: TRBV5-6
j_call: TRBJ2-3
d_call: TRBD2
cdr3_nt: TGTGCCAGCAGCTTGTGGGCTAGCGGGGGTAGGGATACGCAGTATTTT
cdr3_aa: CASSLWASGGRDTQYF

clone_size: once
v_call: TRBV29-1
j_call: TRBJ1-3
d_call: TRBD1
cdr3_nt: TGCAGCGCAGAGGACAGGTCCTCTGGAAACACCATATATTTT
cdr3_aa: CSAEDRSSGNTIYF

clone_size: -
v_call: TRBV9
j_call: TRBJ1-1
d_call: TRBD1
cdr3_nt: TGTGCCAGCAGCGTAGGAGGGGGCAGCACTGAAGCTTTCTTT
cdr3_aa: CASSVGGGSTEAFF

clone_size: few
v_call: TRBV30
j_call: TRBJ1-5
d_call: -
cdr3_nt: TGTGCCTGGGGAGGGTGGGGCCCCGAAGGGAATCAGCCCCAGCATTTT
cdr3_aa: CAWGGWGPEGNQPQHF

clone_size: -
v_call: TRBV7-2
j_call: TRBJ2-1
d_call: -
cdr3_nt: TGTGCCAGCAGCTTAGGGGGCAGGGCTGAGCAGTTCTTC
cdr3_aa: CASSLGGRAEQFF

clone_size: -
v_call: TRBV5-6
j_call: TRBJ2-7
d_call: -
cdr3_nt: TGTGCCAGCAGCTCCGGGGGACCCTACGAGCAGTACTTC
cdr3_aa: CASSSGGPYEQYF

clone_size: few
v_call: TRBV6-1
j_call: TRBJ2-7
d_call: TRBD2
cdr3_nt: TGTGCCAGCAGCGGCTATGGGACTAGCTCCTACGAGCAGTACTTC
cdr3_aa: CASSGYGTSSYEQYF

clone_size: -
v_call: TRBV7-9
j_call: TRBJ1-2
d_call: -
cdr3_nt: TGTTCCAGCAGCTTAGAATCGGGGTGGGCCACCTTC
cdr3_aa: CSSSLESGWATF

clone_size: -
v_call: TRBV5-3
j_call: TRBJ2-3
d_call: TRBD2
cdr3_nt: TGTGCCCGGGAGGGAGCTAGCGGGAACCTGGATACGCAGTATTTT
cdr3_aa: CAREGASGNLDTQYF

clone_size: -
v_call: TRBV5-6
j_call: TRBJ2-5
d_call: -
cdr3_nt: TGTGCCAGCAGCGAACGACCCCGCGGAGAGACCCAGTACTTC
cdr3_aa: CASSERPRGETQYF

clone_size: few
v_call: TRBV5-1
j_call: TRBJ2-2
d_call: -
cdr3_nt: TGCGCCAGCAGCTTGTCACGCAGGGGGAACACCGGGGAGCTGTTTTTT
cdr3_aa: CASSLSRRGNTGELFF

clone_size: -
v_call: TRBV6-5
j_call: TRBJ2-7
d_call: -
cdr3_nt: TGTGCCAGCAGTTTCAGACGCGGGGAGCAGTACTTC
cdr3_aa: CASSFRRGEQYF

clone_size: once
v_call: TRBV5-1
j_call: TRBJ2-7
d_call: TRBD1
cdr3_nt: TGCGCCAGCAGCTTGGGGGAAGGACAGGCATCTTACGAGCAGTACTTC
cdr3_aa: CASSLGEGQASYEQYF

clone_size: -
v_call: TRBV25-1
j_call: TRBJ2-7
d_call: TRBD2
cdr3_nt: TGTGCCAGCAGCAAGGGGCTAGCGGGAGTAAGGGTCTACGAGCAGTACTTC
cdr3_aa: CASSKGLAGVRVYEQYF

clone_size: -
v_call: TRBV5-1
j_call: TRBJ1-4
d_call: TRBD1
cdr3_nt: TGCGCCAGCAGCTCCGACAGGGGAAACGAAAAACTGTTTTTT
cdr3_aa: CASSSDRGNEKLFF

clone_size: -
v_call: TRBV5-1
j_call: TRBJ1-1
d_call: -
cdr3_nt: TGCGCCAGCAGCTTAGGGCGGGCTGAAGCTTTCTTT
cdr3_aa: CASSLGRAEAFF

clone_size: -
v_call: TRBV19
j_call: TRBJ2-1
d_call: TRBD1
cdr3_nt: TGTGCCAGTAGTCGGGACAGTATCTCCTACAATGAGCAGTTCTTC
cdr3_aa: CASSRDSISYNEQFF

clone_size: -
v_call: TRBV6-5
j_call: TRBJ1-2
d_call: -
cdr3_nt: TGTGCCAGCAGTTACTCAGGACTCCAGAACTATGGCTACACCTTC
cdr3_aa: CASSYSGLQNYGYTF

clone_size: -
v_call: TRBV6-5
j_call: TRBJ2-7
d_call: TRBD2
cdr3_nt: TGTGCCAGCAGTTACCTTAGGGAGGGGCGCACTCACGAGCAGTACTTC
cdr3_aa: CASSYLREGRTHEQYF

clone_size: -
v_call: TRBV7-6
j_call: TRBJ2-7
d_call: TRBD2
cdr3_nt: TGTGCCAGCAGCCAACATCTAGGAAGCGGGAGGGCTGGTACCTACGAGCAGTACTTC
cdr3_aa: CASSQHLGSGRAGTYEQYF

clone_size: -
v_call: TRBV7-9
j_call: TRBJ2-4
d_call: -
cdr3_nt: TGTGCCAGCAGCTTAGTTGCTAGCGACGGCATTCAGTACTTC
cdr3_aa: CASSLVASDGIQYF

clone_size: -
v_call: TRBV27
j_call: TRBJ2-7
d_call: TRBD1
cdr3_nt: TGTGCCAGCAGTTTATCTGCTGGGACAGGGTCCTACGAGCAGTACTTC
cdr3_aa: CASSLSAGTGSYEQYF

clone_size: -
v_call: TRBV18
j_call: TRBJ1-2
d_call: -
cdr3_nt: TGTGCCAGCTCACCCCTGACTGACTATGGCTACACCTTC
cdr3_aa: CASSPLTDYGYTF

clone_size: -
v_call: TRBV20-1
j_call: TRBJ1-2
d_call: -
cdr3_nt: TGCAGTGCTAGTAGAGGCTATGGCTACACCTTC
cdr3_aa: CSASRGYGYTF

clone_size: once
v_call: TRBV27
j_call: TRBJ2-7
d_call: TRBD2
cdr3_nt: TGTGCCAGCAGTCCCCGACAGGGGTCTAGCGGGAGGTCCTACGAGCAGTACTTC
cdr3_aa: CASSPRQGSSGRSYEQYF

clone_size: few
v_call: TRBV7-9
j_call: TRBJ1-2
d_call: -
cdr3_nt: TGTGCCAGCACCCCAGGACAGAACTATGGCTACACCTTC
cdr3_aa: CASTPGQNYGYTF

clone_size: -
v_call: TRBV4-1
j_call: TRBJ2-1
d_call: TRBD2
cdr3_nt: TGCGCCAGCAGCCAAGATCCCCCTGAGAGCGGGAGAGGAAATGAGCAGTTCTTC
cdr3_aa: CASSQDPPESGRGNEQFF

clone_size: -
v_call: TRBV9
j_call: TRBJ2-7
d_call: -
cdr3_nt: TGTGCCAGCAGCGTAGATGGGCCCCACGGAGGGCAGTACTTC
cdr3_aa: CASSVDGPHGGQYF